This record concerns one T cell receptor (beta chain) sequence. Its antigen is as yet unknown. The sample is drawn from a study of T cell repertoires in cytomegalovirus infection. In the study overall: HLA-C-restricted CMV epitopes, recently identified, and well-studied HLA-B-restricted ones were used by the study. The public TCR beta signatures pointed to both CMV infection and matching HLA type.

MiXCR, applied by TCRdb to the reads, yields one record per CDR3 protein. This sample has more than 300,000 distinct CDR3 sequences, with about 34% found just once. CDR1 and CDR2 (germline): MNHEY, SMNVEV (reference sequence). The CDR3 totals 14 residues. V lost 4 bases and J lost 3, with 10 bases in between. Study-wide findings and caveats: CMV-specific HLA-C-restricted TCR beta clonotypes dominated the ex vivo response. Cumulative frequency of public TCR beta families picked out carriers of CMV plus the relevant HLA.

The material was cultured PBMCs, obtained from culture after CMV antigen stimulation. The chain combines TRBV27 with TRBJ1-5; possible D gene TRBD1, 5 bases. The receptor was isolated from a human donor in good health (CMV status not recorded). Some clones in this sample may be carry-over from other donors' samples. CDR3 region: CASSYWGSNQPQHF. The CDR3 coding sequence is TGTGCCAGCAGTTACTGGGGGTCCAATCAGCCCCAGCATTTT.